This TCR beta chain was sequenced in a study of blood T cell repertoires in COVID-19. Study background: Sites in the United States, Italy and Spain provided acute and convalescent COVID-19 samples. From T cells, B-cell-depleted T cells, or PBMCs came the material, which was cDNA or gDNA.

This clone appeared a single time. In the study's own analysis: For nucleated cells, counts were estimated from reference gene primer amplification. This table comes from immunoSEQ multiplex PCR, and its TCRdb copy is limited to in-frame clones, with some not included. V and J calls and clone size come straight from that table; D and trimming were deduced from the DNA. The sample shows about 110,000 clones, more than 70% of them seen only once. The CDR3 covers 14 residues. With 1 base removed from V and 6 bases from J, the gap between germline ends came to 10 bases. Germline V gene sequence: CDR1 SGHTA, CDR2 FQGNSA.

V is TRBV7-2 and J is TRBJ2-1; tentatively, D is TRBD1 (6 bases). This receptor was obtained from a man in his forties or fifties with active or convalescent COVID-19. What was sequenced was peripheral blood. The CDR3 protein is CASSLVWTVNEQFF. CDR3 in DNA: TGTGCCAGCAGCTTAGTCTGGACAGTCAATGAGCAGTTCTTC.